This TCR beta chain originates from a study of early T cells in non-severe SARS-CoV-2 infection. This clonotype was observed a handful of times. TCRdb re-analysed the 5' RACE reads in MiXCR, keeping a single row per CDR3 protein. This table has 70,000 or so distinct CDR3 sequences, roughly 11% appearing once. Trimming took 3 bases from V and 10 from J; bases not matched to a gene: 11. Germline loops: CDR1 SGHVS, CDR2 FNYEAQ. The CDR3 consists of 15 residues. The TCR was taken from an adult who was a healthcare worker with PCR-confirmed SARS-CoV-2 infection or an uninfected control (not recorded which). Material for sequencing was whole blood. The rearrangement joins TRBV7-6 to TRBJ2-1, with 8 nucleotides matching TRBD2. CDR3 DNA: TGTGCCAGCAGCTTCCCCGTAGGAGGCGGGAGGGAGCAGTTCTTC. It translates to CASSFPVGGGREQFF.